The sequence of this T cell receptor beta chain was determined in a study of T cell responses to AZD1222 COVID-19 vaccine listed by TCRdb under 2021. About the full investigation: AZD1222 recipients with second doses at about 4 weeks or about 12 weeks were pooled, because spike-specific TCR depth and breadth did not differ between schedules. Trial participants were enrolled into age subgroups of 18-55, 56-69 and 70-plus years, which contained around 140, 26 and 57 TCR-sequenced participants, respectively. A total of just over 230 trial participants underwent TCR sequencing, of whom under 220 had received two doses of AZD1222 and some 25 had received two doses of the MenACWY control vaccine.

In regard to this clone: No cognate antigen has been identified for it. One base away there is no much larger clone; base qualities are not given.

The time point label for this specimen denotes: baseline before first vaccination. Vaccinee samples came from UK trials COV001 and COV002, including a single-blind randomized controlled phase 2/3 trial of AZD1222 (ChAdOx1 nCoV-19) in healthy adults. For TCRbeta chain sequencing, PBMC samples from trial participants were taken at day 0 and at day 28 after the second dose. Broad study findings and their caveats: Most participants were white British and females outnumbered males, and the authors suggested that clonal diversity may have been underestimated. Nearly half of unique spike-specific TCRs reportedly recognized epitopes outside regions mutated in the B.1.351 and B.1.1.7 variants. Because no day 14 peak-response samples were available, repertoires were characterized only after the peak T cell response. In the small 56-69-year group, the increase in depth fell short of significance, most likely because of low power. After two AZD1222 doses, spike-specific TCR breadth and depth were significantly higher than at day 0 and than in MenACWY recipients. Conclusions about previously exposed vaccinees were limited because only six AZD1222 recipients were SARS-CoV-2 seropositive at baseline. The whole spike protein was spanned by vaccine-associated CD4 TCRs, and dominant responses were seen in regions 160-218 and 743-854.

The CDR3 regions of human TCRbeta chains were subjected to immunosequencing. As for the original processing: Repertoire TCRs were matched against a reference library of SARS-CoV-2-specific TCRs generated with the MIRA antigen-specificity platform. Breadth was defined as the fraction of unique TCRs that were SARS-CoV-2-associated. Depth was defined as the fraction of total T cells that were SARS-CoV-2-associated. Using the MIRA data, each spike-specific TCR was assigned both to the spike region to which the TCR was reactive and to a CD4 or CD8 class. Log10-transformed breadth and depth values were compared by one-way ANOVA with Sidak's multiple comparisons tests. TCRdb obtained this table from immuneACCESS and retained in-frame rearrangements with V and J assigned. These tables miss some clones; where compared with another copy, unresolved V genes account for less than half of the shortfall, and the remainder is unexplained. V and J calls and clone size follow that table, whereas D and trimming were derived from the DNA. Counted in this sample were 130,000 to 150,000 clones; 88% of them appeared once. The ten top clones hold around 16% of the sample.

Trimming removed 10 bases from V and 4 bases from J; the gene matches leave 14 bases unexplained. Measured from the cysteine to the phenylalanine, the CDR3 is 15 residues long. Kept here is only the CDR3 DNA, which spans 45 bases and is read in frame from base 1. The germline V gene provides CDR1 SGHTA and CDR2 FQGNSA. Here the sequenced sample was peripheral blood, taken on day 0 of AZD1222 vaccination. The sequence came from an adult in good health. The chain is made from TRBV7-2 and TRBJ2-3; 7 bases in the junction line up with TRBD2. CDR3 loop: CAIQAGPQRADTQYF. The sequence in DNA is TGTGCCATCCAAGCGGGGCCCCAAAGGGCAGATACGCAGTATTTT.